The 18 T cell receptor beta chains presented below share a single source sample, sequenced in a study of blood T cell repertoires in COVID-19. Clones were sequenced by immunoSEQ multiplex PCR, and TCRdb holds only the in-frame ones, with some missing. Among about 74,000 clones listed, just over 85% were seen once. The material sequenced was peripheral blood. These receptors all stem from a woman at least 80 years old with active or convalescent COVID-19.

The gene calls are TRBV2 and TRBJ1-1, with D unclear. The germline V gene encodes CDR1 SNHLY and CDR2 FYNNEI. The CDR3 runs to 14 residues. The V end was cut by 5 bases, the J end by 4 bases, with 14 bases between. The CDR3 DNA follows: TGTGCCAGCAGTCTCCTGAGGGTGATCACTGAAGCTTTCTTT. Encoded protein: CASSLLRVITEAFF.

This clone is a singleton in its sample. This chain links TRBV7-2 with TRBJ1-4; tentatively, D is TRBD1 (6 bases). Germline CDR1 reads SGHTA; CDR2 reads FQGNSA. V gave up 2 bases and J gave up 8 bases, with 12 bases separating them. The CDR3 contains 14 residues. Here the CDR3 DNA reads TGTGCCAGCAGCTTAATTAGCCAGGGGGAAAAACTGTTTTTT. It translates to CASSLISQGEKLFF.

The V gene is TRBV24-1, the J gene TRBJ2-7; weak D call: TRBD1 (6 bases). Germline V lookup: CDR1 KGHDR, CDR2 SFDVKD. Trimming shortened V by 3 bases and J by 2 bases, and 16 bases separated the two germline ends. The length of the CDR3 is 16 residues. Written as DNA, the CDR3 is TGTGCCACCAGTGATGCCAGGGGAAACCCTCCCTACGAGCAGTACTTC. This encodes CATSDARGNPPYEQYF.

CDR3 region: CASSQEREGYNEQFF. CDR3 nucleotide sequence: TGCGCCAGCAGCCAAGAGCGGGAAGGTTACAATGAGCAGTTCTTC. The J gene is TRBJ2-1, the V gene TRBV4-1, with a tentative D call TRBD2 (6 bases). The germline CDR1 and CDR2 sequences are MGHRA and YSYEKL. The CDR3 consists of 15 residues. The V and J ends lost 0 bases and 4 bases respectively, with 10 bases between them.

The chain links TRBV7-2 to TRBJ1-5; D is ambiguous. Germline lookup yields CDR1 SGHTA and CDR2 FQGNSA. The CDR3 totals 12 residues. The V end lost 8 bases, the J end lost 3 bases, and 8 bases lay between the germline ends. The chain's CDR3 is CASGGYNQPQHF. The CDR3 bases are TGTGCCAGCGGCGGGTACAATCAGCCCCAGCATTTT.

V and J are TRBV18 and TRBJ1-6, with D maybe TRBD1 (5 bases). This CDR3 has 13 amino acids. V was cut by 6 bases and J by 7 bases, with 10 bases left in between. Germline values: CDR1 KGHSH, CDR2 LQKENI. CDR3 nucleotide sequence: TGTGCCAGCTCGATACAGGAGAATTCACCCCTCCACTTT. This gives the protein CASSIQENSPLHF. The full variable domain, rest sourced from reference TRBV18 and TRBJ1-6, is NAGVMQNPRHLVRRRGQEARLRCSPMKGHSHVYWYRQLPEEGLKFMVYLQKENIIDESGMPKERFSAEFPKEGPSILRIQQVVRGDSAAYFCASSIQENSPLHFGNGTRLTVT.

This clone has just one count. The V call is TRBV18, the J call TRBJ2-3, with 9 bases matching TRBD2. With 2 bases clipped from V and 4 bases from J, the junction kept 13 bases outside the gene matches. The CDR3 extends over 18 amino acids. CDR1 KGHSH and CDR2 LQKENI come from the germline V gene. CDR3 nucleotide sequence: TGTGCCAGCTCACCAATAGTAGCGGGGGCTTCGGGACCAGATACGCAGTATTTT. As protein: CASSPIVAGASGPDTQYF.

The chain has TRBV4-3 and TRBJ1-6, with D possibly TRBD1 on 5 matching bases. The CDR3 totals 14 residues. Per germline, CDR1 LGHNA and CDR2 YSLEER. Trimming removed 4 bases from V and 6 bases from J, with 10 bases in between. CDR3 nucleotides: TGCGCCAGCAGCCTGGGGACTGCTAATTCACCCCTCCACTTT. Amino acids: CASSLGTANSPLHF.

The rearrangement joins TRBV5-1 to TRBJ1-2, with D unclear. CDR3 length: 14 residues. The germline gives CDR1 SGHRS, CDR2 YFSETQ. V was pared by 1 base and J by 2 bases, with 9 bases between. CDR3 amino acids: CASSLSAGNYGYTF. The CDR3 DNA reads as TGCGCCAGCAGCTTGAGTGCGGGGAACTATGGCTACACCTTC. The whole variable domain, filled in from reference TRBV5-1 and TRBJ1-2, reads KAGVTQTPRYLIKTRGQQVTLSCSPISGHRSVSWYQQTPGQGLQFLFEYFSETQRNKGNFPGRFSGRQFSNSRSEMNVSTLELGDSALYLCASSLSAGNYGYTFGSGTRLTVV.

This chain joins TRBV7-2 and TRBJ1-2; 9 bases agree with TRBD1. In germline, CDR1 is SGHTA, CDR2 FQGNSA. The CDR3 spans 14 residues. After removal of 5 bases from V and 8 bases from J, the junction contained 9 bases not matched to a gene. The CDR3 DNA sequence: TGTGCCAGCAGCCGTGACAGGGGGACGGACGGCTACACCTTC. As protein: CASSRDRGTDGYTF.

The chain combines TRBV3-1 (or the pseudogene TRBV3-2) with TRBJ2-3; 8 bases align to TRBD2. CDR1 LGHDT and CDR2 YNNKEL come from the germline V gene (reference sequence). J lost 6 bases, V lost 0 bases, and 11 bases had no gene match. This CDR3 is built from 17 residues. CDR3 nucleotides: TGTGCCAGCAGCCAAGACCAAGCGGGAGAAGAGTCGGATACGCAGTATTTT. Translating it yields CASSQDQAGEESDTQYF.

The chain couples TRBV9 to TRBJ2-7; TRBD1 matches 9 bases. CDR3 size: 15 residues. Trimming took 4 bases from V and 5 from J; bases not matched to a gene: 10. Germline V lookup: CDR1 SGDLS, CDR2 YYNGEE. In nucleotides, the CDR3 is TGTGCCAGCAGCCAACGGACAGGGGCGTCTCACGAGCAGTACTTC. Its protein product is CASSQRTGASHEQYF.

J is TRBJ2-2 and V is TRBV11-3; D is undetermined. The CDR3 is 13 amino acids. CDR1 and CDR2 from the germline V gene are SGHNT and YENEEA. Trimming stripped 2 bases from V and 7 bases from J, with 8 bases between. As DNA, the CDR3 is TGTGCCAGCAGCTTACGGGTGGACGGGGAGCTGTTTTTT. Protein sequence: CASSLRVDGELFF.

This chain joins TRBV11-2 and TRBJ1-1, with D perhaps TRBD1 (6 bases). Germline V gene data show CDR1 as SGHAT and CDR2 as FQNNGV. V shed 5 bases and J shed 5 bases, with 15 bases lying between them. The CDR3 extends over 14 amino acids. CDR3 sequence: CASSPDRTGTEAFF. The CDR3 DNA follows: TGTGCCAGCAGCCCAGACAGGACGGGTACTGAAGCTTTCTTT. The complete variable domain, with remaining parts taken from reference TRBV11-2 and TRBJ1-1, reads EAGVAQSPRYKIIEKRQSVAFWCNPISGHATLYWYQQILGQGPKLLIQFQNNGVVDDSQLPKDRFSAERLKGVDSTLKIQPAKLEDSAVYLCASSPDRTGTEAFFGQGTRLTVV.

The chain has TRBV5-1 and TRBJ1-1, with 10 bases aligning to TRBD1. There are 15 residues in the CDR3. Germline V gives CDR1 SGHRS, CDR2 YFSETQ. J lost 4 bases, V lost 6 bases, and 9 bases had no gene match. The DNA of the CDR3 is TGCGCCAGCACTCCGTCGACAGGGGGCGGCACTGAAGCTTTCTTT. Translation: CASTPSTGGGTEAFF.

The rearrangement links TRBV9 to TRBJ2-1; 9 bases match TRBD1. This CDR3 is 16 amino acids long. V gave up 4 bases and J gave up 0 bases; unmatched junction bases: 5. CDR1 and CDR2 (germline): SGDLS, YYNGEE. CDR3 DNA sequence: TGTGCCAGCAGCAGGACAGGGGCGAGCTCCTACAATGAGCAGTTCTTC. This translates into CASSRTGASSYNEQFF.

The CDR3 nucleotides are TGTGCCATCAGTGAATATTTTACAGAAGCTTTCTTT. Translated, it gives CAISEYFTEAFF. V is TRBV10-3 and J is TRBJ1-1; the D is unclear. Germline V lookup: CDR1 ENHRY, CDR2 SYGVKD. V lost 3 bases and J 8 bases, leaving 10 bases between the germline ends. The CDR3 has 12 residues.

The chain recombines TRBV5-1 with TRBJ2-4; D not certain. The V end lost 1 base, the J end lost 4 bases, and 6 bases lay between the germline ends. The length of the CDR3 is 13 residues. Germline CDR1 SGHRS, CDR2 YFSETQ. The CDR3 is CASSLSQKNIQYF. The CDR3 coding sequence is TGCGCCAGCAGCTTGTCCCAGAAAAACATTCAGTACTTC.